Following are 2 T cell receptor beta chains from one sample sequenced in a study of identical twins. TCRdb fed the 5' RACE reads into MiXCR, producing one record per CDR3 protein. This repertoire shows about 340,000 distinct CDR3 sequences, 9% to 15% found once; its top ten account for just over 7%. The data were also submitted as part of a second study, on yellow fever vaccine responses in identical twins.

Sequenced: CD8+ T cells sorted from blood. These receptors all come from a young woman in good health.

The chain couples TRBV27 to TRBJ2-7, with 11 bases lining up with TRBD2. The CDR3 length is 16 residues. Trimming removed 4 bases from V and 2 bases from J; junction bases left unmatched: 7. Germline CDR1 MNHEY, CDR2 SMNVEV (reference sequence). DNA of the CDR3: TGTGCCAGCAGTTCAGGACTAGCGGGCCCCACCTACGAGCAGTACTTC. It specifies CASSSGLAGPTYEQYF.

This clonotype was recorded a few times. This chain connects TRBV2 to TRBJ2-7, with D unresolved. The CDR3 spans 14 residues. Between the trimmed V and J ends, which lost 2 bases and 2 bases, there was a span of 10 bases. Germline V lookup: CDR1 SNHLY, CDR2 FYNNEI. The DNA of the CDR3 is TGTGCCAGCAGTGAATTTGACTCTCCCTACGAGCAGTACGTC. Its protein is CASSEFDSPYEQYV.